The entry below describes one T cell receptor beta chain. Its ends do not fully match the called genes, so a read error is possible. Study processing details: Nucleated cell counts were estimated from reference gene primer amplification. Clones were sequenced by immunoSEQ multiplex PCR, and TCRdb holds only the in-frame ones, with some missing. V and J calls and clone size are given by that table; D and trimming were obtained from the DNA. The sample consists of roughly 320,000 clones, roughly 85% of them appearing once. The data were taken from a study of blood T cell repertoires in COVID-19. Looking at the study overall: The United States, Italy and Spain were the sources of the acute and convalescent COVID-19 samples. T cells, B-cell-depleted T cells, or PBMCs supplied cDNA or gDNA.

Germline V gene lookup returns CDR1 MNHEY and CDR2 SVGAGI. The CDR3 consists of 13 residues. This chain links TRBV6-5 with TRBJ1-1; D gene ambiguous. The specimen was peripheral blood. This receptor was obtained from a human donor in a cohort sampled during active COVID-19. The DNA of the CDR3 is TGTGCCGGCAGTTACGGTCGGGTCAGTGAAGCTTTCTTT. Residues: CAGSYGRVSEAFF.